A selection of T cell receptor beta chains follows, all from one sample in a study of shared clonotypes between healthy human individuals. Some clones are missing from TCRdb's copy, which holds only in-frame ones; the method was immunoSEQ multiplex PCR. The table records a few million clones, just over 90% of them present only once. The sample was naive CD4+ T cells from PBMCs. Every receptor here comes from a man between 18 and 35 years old in good health. Some clones in this sample may be carry-over from other donors' samples. CDR3s include the opening cysteine and the closing phenylalanine or tryptophan. Clone size is stated in some rows and not others, as once, few, many or a class when expanded.

j_call: TRBJ1-2; v_call: TRBV30; clone_size: NA; cdr3_aa: CAWSPGGDYGYTF
j_call: TRBJ1-6; v_call: TRBV7-2; clone_size: NA; cdr3_aa: CASSLTGPPLHF
j_call: TRBJ2-7; v_call: TRBV11-2; clone_size: NA; cdr3_aa: CASSFTVPVSSYEQYF
j_call: TRBJ2-1; v_call: TRBV30; clone_size: NA; cdr3_aa: CAWSPFGGNEQFF
j_call: TRBJ2-7; v_call: TRBV7-2; clone_size: NA; cdr3_aa: CASSHRSGVDSYEQYF
j_call: TRBJ1-2; v_call: TRBV9; clone_size: NA; cdr3_aa: CASSGQVYGYTF
j_call: TRBJ2-2; v_call: TRBV2; clone_size: once; cdr3_aa: CASKGGWGAGELFF
j_call: TRBJ1-4; v_call: TRBV4-3; clone_size: NA; cdr3_aa: CASSQGAPTTNEKLFF
j_call: TRBJ2-1; v_call: TRBV4-2; clone_size: NA; cdr3_aa: CASSQTSGEQFF
j_call: TRBJ1-1; v_call: TRBV28; clone_size: few; cdr3_aa: CASSFVRTWKGPAFF
j_call: TRBJ1-1; v_call: TRBV28; clone_size: NA; cdr3_aa: CASRTGFTEAFF
j_call: TRBJ2-7; v_call: TRBV27; clone_size: NA; cdr3_aa: CASSLYRTSGGYEQYF
j_call: TRBJ1-5; v_call: TRBV28; clone_size: NA; cdr3_aa: CASSLRGLKAVQPQHF
j_call: TRBJ2-5; v_call: TRBV14; clone_size: NA; cdr3_aa: CASSQIKTGSETQYF
j_call: TRBJ1-2; v_call: TRBV6-5; clone_size: NA; cdr3_aa: CASSGAYGYTF
j_call: TRBJ2-7; v_call: TRBV6-6; clone_size: NA; cdr3_aa: CASSPAGQRGSYEQYF
j_call: TRBJ1-1; v_call: TRBV5-1; clone_size: NA; cdr3_aa: CASSLVGQGGTEAFF
j_call: TRBJ1-1; v_call: TRBV7-2; clone_size: NA; cdr3_aa: CASSYKGTPASLSTEAFF
j_call: TRBJ1-1; v_call: TRBV28; clone_size: NA; cdr3_aa: CATEMNTEAFF
j_call: TRBJ2-2; v_call: TRBV18; clone_size: NA; cdr3_aa: CASSLGQPNTGELFF
j_call: TRBJ2-3; v_call: TRBV28; clone_size: NA; cdr3_aa: CASRYRVVGTWTDTQYF
j_call: TRBJ2-4; v_call: TRBV28; clone_size: NA; cdr3_aa: CASSEIQGAKNIQYF
j_call: TRBJ2-7; v_call: TRBV5-1; clone_size: NA; cdr3_aa: CASSDRLAGVDEQYF
j_call: TRBJ2-1; v_call: TRBV10-3; clone_size: NA; cdr3_aa: CAISDTTSGYNEQFF
j_call: TRBJ2-5; v_call: TRBV5-1; clone_size: NA; cdr3_aa: CASSTAVGGGGETQYF
j_call: TRBJ2-1; v_call: TRBV28; clone_size: NA; cdr3_aa: CASSASGGPSYNEQFF
j_call: TRBJ2-1; v_call: TRBV11-3; clone_size: NA; cdr3_aa: CASSSGGLRNEQFF
j_call: TRBJ2-1; v_call: TRBV10-3; clone_size: NA; cdr3_aa: CAIRSGTMGDEQFF
j_call: TRBJ1-2; v_call: TRBV19; clone_size: NA; cdr3_aa: CASSSTGFPANYGYTF
j_call: TRBJ2-3; v_call: TRBV9; clone_size: once; cdr3_aa: CASSLNRVDTQYF
j_call: TRBJ2-3; v_call: TRBV11-2; clone_size: once; cdr3_aa: CASSPRPTSGRGTDTQYF
j_call: TRBJ2-3; v_call: TRBV7-9; clone_size: NA; cdr3_aa: CASSRAGTSGTGTDTQYF
j_call: TRBJ1-1; v_call: TRBV2; clone_size: few; cdr3_aa: CASSLDSNTEAFF
j_call: TRBJ1-1; v_call: TRBV6-1; clone_size: NA; cdr3_aa: CASSRTGWDTEAFF
j_call: TRBJ1-1; v_call: TRBV5-1; clone_size: NA; cdr3_aa: CASSPTGWTEAFF
j_call: TRBJ1-3; v_call: TRBV29-1; clone_size: NA; cdr3_aa: CSARRGHTIYF
j_call: TRBJ2-2; v_call: TRBV19; clone_size: NA; cdr3_aa: CASSGLAGAQNTGELFF
j_call: TRBJ2-3; v_call: TRBV13; clone_size: NA; cdr3_aa: CASSPDSPTDTQYF
j_call: TRBJ1-4; v_call: TRBV23-1; clone_size: NA; cdr3_aa: CASSLGRGGSEKLFF
j_call: TRBJ1-2; v_call: TRBV30; clone_size: NA; cdr3_aa: CAWSLGNYGYTF
j_call: TRBJ1-5; v_call: TRBV10-3; clone_size: NA; cdr3_aa: CAISERGGAEGNQPQHF
j_call: TRBJ2-3; v_call: TRBV1; clone_size: NA; cdr3_aa: CTSSQASDGRSRLSTDTQYF
j_call: TRBJ2-7; v_call: TRBV18; clone_size: once; cdr3_aa: CASSPLGVEQYF
j_call: TRBJ1-4; v_call: TRBV9; clone_size: NA; cdr3_aa: CASSSRDTHEKLFF
j_call: TRBJ2-1; v_call: TRBV5-1; clone_size: NA; cdr3_aa: CASSLKNNEQFF
j_call: TRBJ1-2; v_call: TRBV6-4; clone_size: NA; cdr3_aa: CASSDSRGGSYTF
j_call: TRBJ2-3; v_call: TRBV6-4; clone_size: NA; cdr3_aa: CASSDWVTSTDTQYF
j_call: TRBJ2-7; v_call: TRBV5-6; clone_size: once; cdr3_aa: CAGGRREPYEQYF
j_call: TRBJ1-2; v_call: TRBV4-1; clone_size: NA; cdr3_aa: CASSQRDSNYGYTF
j_call: TRBJ1-2; v_call: TRBV28; clone_size: NA; cdr3_aa: CASSLSRGAGYTF